This T cell receptor (beta chain) was documented in a study of cytomegalovirus exposure and HLA in healthy donors. Study summary: Of roughly 400 genotyped donors, 81% grouped in the Caucasian-associated ancestry cluster.

Trimming left V 4 bases short and J 0 bases short, with 10 bases between. The CDR3 spans 14 residues. Germline CDR1 MNHNS, CDR2 SASEGT. In the PCR, 60 Vbeta and 13 Jbeta primers were used. TCRdb's table, derived via immunoSEQ multiplex PCR, lists solely in-frame clones and lacks some. The data show 100,000 to 150,000 clones, 80% seen once. Likely unrecorded immune exposures existed in these nominally healthy donors. The sequencing input was PBMCs. The origin of this receptor is a woman aged 40 to 50 in good health and CMV-seronegative. The V call is TRBV6-1, the J call TRBJ2-7, with D possibly TRBD2 on 5 matching bases. CDR3: CASSARRDSYEQYF. The CDR3 coding sequence is TGTGCCAGCAGTGCACGACGGGACTCCTACGAGCAGTACTTC.